This T cell receptor (beta chain) is from a study of cytomegalovirus exposure and HLA in healthy donors. This clone appeared a few times. Its specificity is not known. Donors came from a validation cohort of 95 to 150 subjects, distinct from the first 666-subject cohort. Overall study findings and caveats: The study flagged approximately 180 TCR beta chains as cytomegalovirus-associated.

This table comes from immunoSEQ multiplex PCR, and its TCRdb copy is limited to in-frame clones, with some not included. The table includes some 330,000 clones, approximately 90% detected once. What was sequenced was PBMCs. This receptor was obtained from a woman younger than 30 in good health and CMV-seronegative.

The CDR3 protein is CASSYRSLYGYTF. Written as DNA, the CDR3 is TGTGCCAGCAGTTACAGGAGCCTCTATGGCTACACCTTC. This chain uses TRBV9 with TRBJ1-2; D might be TRBD1 (5 bases). V shed 5 bases and J shed 4 bases, with 12 bases lying between them. This CDR3 spans 13 amino acids. Germline lookup yields CDR1 SGDLS and CDR2 YYNGEE.